This T cell receptor (beta chain) was retrieved from a study of T cell responses to AZD1222 COVID-19 vaccine. General study points: Spike-wide vaccine-associated CD4 TCRs dominated at 160-218 and 743-854. Close to half of spike-specific TCRs reportedly recognize unmutated variant regions.

Profiled with immunoSEQ multiplex PCR; TCRdb holds only in-frame clones, not every one. The sample carries 75,000 to 100,000 clones, 85% to 90% recorded once. CDR1 MNHEY and CDR2 SVGAGI come from the germline V gene. After removal of 11 bases from V and 1 base from J, the junction contained 2 bases not matched to a gene. The length of the CDR3 is 12 residues. As to this clone: The antigen remains undetermined.

Sequenced material: peripheral blood, taken on day 0 of AZD1222 vaccination. This sequence was found in an adult in good health. The chain combines TRBV6-5 with TRBJ2-1, with TRBD2 matching 7 bases. The CDR3 reads CAGGVSYNEQFF. The CDR3 nucleotides read TGTGCCGGGGGGGTTTCCTACAATGAGCAGTTCTTC.